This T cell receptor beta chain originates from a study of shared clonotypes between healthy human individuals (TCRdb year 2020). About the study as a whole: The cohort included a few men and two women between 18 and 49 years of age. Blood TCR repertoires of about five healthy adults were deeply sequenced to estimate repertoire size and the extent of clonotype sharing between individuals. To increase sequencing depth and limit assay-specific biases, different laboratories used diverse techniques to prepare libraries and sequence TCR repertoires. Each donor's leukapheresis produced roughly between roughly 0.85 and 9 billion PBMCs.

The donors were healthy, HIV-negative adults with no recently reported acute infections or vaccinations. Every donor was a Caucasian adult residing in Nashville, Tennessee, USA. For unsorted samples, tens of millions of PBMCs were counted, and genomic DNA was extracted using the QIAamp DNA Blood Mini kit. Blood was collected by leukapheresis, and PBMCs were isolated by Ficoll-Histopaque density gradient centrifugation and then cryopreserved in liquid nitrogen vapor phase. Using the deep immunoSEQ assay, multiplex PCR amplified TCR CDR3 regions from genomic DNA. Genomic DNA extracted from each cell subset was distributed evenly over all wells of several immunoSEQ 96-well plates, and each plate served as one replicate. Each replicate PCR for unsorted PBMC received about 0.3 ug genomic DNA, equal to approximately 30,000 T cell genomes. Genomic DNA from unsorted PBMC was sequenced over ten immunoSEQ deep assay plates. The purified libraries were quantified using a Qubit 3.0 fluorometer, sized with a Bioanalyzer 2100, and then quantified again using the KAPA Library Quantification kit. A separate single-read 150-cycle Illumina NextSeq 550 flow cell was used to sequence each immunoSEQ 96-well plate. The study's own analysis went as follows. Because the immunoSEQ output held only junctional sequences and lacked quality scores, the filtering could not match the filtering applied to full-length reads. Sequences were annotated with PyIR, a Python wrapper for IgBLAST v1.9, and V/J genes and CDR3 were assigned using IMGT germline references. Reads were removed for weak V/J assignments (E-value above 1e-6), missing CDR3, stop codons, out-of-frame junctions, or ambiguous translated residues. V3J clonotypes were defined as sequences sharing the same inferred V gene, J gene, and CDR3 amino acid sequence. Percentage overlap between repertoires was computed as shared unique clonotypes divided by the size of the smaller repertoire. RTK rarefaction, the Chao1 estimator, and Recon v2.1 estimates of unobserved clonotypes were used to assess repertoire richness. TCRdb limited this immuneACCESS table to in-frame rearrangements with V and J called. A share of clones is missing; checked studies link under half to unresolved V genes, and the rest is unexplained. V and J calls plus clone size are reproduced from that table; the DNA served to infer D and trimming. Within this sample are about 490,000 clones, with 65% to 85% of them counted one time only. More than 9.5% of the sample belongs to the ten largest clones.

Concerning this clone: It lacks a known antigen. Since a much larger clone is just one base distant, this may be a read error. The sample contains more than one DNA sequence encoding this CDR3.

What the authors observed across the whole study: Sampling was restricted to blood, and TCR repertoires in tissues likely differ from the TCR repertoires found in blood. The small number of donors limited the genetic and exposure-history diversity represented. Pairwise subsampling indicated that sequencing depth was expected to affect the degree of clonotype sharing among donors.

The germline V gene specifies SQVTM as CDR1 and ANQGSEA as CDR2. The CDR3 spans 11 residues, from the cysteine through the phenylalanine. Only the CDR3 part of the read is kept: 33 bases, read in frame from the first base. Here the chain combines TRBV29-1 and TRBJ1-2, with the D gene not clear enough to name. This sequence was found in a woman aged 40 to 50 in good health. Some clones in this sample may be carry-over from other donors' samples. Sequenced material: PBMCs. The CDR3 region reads CSESSNYGYTF. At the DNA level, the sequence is TGCAGTGAGTCCTCAAACTATGGCTACACCTTT.